This T cell receptor (beta chain) appears in the sequencing data of a study of memory CD4+ T cells and cytomegalovirus serostatus. The sort gate was single viable CD3+CD4+CD8-CD45RO+ cells for memory CD4+ T cells. Trimming shortened V by 3 bases and J by 4 bases, and 11 bases separated the two germline ends. Germline V gives CDR1 SGHDT, CDR2 YYEEEE. The CDR3 covers 15 residues. Libraries were prepared by immunoSEQ multiplex PCR; TCRdb keeps only in-frame clonotypes and omits some of them. This sample has around 88,000 clones; 80% occur once, and the top ten carry around 3.6%. Sequenced sample: memory CD4+ T cells from blood. This receptor was identified in an adult in good health and CMV-seropositive. The chain couples TRBV5-6 to TRBJ1-6; D uncertain. CDR3 loop: CASSSMLGYNSPLHF. The CDR3, as DNA: TGTGCCAGCAGCTCGATGTTGGGTTATAATTCACCCCTCCACTTT.